This TCR beta chain was sequenced during a study of blood T cell repertoires in COVID-19 (dated by TCRdb to 2018 to 2021). Background for the entire study: Collaborator samples came from the United States, Italy and Spain and covered acute and convalescent phases of COVID-19. The dataset comprised deeply sampled blood TCRbeta repertoires from subjects exposed to, actively infected with, or recovered from COVID-19. A freely available public database, intended as a resource for researchers studying the immune response to SARS-CoV-2, is where the repertoires were released. The material from the prospective study consisted of cDNA or gDNA derived from T cells, B-cell-depleted T cells, or PBMCs. The samples were drawn from the first 160 participants of the ongoing ImmuneRACE study and from 950 to 1,500 subjects provided by 6 global collaborators. Where HLA class I and class II types were available, the types were taken from metadata supplied by the sample provider, not from assay-based typing. Sample metadata almost always included a de-identified subject ID, COVID-19 status, age in years and sex. On the study overall, not on this receptor specifically: The amount of clinical and demographic metadata varied by source and participant and was provided uncurated.

Based on the germline V gene (reference sequence), the CDR1 and CDR2 sequences are GTSNPN and SVGIG. V is cut by 2 bases and J by 6 bases, and the space between the germline ends is 11 bases. The CDR3 covers 14 residues, taking in both the cysteine and the phenylalanine. Left in the record is the CDR3 DNA by itself, 42 bases read in frame from the first base. As for this clone: Its cognate antigen has yet to be identified. Within one base of it there is no much larger clone, and no base qualities were kept.

Whole blood was collected in K2EDTA tubes by collaborating institutions according to the institutions' own protocols. For TCRbeta analysis, collaborator samples were shipped as frozen whole blood, as isolated PBMCs, or as DNA extracted from either sample type. TCRbeta CDR3 regions were amplified from genomic DNA using the immunoSEQ Assay, a bias-controlled multiplex PCR. Regarding the original processing steps: The number of nucleated cells in each sample was estimated by amplification of reference gene primers within the assay. To quantify the absolute abundance of each unique TCRbeta CDR3 rearrangement, sequence reads were collapsed and filtered. For each sample, productive Simpson clonality was calculated as the square root of Simpson's diversity index across productive rearrangements. TCRdb re-hosts the immuneACCESS table, in-frame sequences only. Its copies lack some clones; in the studies checked, an unresolved V gene accounts for under half of them, and the cause for the rest is not known. Clone size and V and J calls were adopted from that table, with D and trimming inferred from the DNA. The sample yields around 150,000 clones; around 90% were counted once. The top ten hold about 2.5% of the sample.

The specimen was peripheral blood. This receptor was identified in a man aged 18 to 29 with acute or convalescent COVID-19. The chain is assembled from TRBV30 and TRBJ1-6; TRBD1 is a possible D gene, resting on 6 matching bases. The sequenced DNA is TGTGCCTGGAGTCCGGGACACCTTAATTCACCCCTCCACTTT. This codes for CAWSPGHLNSPLHF.